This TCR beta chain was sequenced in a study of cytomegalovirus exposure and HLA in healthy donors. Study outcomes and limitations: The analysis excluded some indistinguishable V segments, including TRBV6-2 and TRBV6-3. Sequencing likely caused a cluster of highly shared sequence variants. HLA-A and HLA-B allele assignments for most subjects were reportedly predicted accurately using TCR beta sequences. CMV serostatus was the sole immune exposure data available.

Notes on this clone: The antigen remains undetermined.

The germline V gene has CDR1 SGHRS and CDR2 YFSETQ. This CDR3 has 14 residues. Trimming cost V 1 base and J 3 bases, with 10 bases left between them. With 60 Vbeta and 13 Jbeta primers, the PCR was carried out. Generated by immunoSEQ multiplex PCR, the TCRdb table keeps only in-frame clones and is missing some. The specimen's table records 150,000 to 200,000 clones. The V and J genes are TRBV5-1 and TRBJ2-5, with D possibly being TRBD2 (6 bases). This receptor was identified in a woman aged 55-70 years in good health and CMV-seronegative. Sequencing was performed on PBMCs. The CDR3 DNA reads TGCGCCAGCAGCTTGATCTCGGGGGAAGAGACCCAGTACTTC. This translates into CASSLISGEETQYF.